This T cell receptor beta chain is from a study of blood T cell repertoires in COVID-19. The CDR3 is 15 amino acids. Trimming cost V 4 bases and J 4 bases; bases outside gene matches: 4. The germline V gene encodes CDR1 LGHDT and CDR2 YNNKEL (reference sequence). Sequenced by immunoSEQ multiplex PCR; TCRdb stores in-frame clones only, minus some. Among under 300,000 clones, 90% were seen once, and the ten largest hold 3.7%. Material for sequencing was peripheral blood. The gene calls are TRBV3-1 (or the pseudogene TRBV3-2) and TRBJ1-1; 12 bases agree with TRBD1. The TCR was taken from a woman aged 40 to 50 with acute or convalescent COVID-19. The DNA for the CDR3 is TGTGCCAGCAGCCCCCGGGACAGGGGGCCCACTGAAGCTTTCTTT. Amino acids: CASSPRDRGPTEAFF.